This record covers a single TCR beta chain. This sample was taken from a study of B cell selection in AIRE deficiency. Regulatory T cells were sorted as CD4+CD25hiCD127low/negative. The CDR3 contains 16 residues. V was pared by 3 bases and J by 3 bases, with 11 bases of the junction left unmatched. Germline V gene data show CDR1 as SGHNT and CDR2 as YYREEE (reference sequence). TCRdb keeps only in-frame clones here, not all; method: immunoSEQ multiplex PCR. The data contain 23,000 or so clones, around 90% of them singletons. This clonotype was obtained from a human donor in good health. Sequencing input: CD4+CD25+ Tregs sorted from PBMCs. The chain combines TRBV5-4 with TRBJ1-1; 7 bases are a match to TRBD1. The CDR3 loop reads CASSSPAPDRDTEAFF. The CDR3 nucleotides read TGTGCCAGCAGCTCACCCGCCCCCGACAGGGACACTGAAGCTTTCTTT.